This T cell receptor beta chain was sequenced for a study of OX40 agonist ivuxolimab in advanced cancers. Study-wide context: Intravenous ivuxolimab was administered to patients every 2 weeks at 0.01 to 10 mg/kg.

Points from the study as a whole: Clonal expansion was among the lowest in partial responders at 0.1-3.0 mg/kg, especially CD8+.

On this clone: As yet, its antigen is unknown.

The repertoire was sequenced with immunoSEQ multiplex PCR; TCRdb's copy has only in-frame clones and lacks some. Of about 100,000 clones in the sample, around 93% are singletons; the top ten hold 0.66%. This clonotype was sampled from an adult with an advanced solid tumor such as melanoma, head and neck, liver or kidney cancer. The specimen was CD4+ or CD8+ T cells sorted from blood, collected in a trial of the OX40 agonist ivuxolimab.

The CDR3 here is CASSPLASGGAYNEQFF. The CDR3 DNA follows: TGTGCCAGCAGCCCGCTAGCTAGCGGGGGGGCTTACAATGAGCAGTTCTTC. V is TRBV7-3 and J is TRBJ2-1, with 12 bases matching TRBD2. V was pared by 5 bases and J by 4 bases, with 9 bases of the junction left unmatched. CDR1 SGHTA and CDR2 FQGTGA come from the germline V gene. The CDR3 has 17 amino acids.